This TCR beta chain derives from a study of identical twins. Each donor was a healthy Caucasian. Template switching supplied a universal primer site; unique molecular identifiers were carried on the cDNA. TCRdb re-called the 5' RACE reads with MiXCR, one entry per CDR3 protein. The sample contains roughly 1,500,000 distinct CDR3 sequences, about 31% of which appear only once. Study-level points and caveats: A partial confounding effect on zero-insertion analyses could come from invariant MAIT and iNKT cells.

Germline V gene sequence: CDR1 SGHTA, CDR2 FQGNSA. The CDR3 sequence is 19 residues long. V was pared by 2 bases and J by 2 bases, with 10 bases of the junction left unmatched. Details on this clonotype: Its antigen is not identified.

This TCR was sampled from a newborn girl in good health. Material for sequencing was cord blood. The J gene is TRBJ2-3, the V gene TRBV7-2; 13 bases are shared with TRBD2. CDR3 sequence: CASSLSTPLAGGDTDTQYF. The CDR3 coding sequence is TGTGCCAGCAGCTTAAGTACACCACTAGCGGGGGGGGACACAGATACGCAGTATTTT.